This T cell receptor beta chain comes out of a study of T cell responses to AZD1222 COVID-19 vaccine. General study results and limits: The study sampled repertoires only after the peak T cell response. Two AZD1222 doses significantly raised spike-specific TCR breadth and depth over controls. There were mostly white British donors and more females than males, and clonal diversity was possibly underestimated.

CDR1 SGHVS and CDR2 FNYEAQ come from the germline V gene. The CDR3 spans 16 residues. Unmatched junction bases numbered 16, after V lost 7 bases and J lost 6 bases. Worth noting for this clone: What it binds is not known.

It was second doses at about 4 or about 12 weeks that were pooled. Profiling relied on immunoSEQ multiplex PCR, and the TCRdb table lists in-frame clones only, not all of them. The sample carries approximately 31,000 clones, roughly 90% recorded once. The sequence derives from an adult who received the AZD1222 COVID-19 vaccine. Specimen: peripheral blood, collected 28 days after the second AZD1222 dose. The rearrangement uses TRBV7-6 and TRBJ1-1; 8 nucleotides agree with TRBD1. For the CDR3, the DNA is TGTGCCAGCACCGAACTTCCGGGACAGGAGGGCGCTGAAGCTTTCTTT. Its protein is CASTELPGQEGAEAFF.